One and the same sample provided the 18 T cell receptor beta chains below, sequenced in a study of T cells after yellow fever vaccination. TCRdb passed the 5' RACE reads through MiXCR, listing each CDR3 protein once. Here the sample spans some 500,000 distinct CDR3 sequences, about 14% being singletons. This specimen consisted of PBMCs, obtained on the day of the yellow fever booster vaccination. The receptors were sampled from a man aged 25 to 40 who received the YFV17D yellow fever vaccine.

This chain uses TRBV5-4 with TRBJ2-7; D is perhaps TRBD1 (5 bases). Germline loops: CDR1 SGHNT, CDR2 YYREEE (reference sequence). The V and J ends lost 7 bases and 1 base respectively, with 21 bases between them. CDR3 length: 16 amino acids. CDR3 sequence reads: CASSLPGQGASYEQYF. The CDR3 coding sequence is TGTGCCAGCTCCCTCCCCGGCCAAGGGGCATCCTACGAGCAGTACTTC.

V usage is TRBV20-1 and J usage is TRBJ2-1; D not resolved. The V gene lost 6 bases and the J gene lost 3 bases, with 12 bases spanning the gap. This CDR3 has 13 amino acids. Germline CDR1 DFQATT, CDR2 SNEGSKA (reference sequence). The CDR3 spells CSAFRTIYNEQFF. The CDR3 DNA follows: TGCAGTGCCTTTCGGACGATCTACAATGAGCAGTTCTTC.

In this sample, this clonotype turned up a few times. V and J are TRBV7-9 and TRBJ2-5, with D uncertain. The CDR3 sequence is 13 residues long. V was clipped by 2 bases and J by 8 bases, with 12 bases between them. Per the germline V gene, CDR1 is SEHNR and CDR2 is FQNEAQ (reference sequence). This chain's CDR3 is CASSLIGLTTQYF. The CDR3 DNA reads TGTGCCAGCAGCTTAATCGGGCTTACTACCCAGTACTTC.

This clonotype has just a few counts. The chain links TRBV5-1 to TRBJ2-5; possible D gene TRBD2, 5 bases. The CDR3 spans 15 residues. Germline CDR1 is SGHRS and CDR2 is YFSETQ. V lost 1 base, J lost 4 bases, and 14 bases lay in between. The CDR3 sequence is CASSLRSGKRETQYF. The DNA for the CDR3 is TGCGCCAGCAGCTTGCGTTCCGGGAAAAGAGAGACCCAGTACTTC. Full variable domain (missing parts from reference TRBV5-1 and TRBJ2-5): KAGVTQTPRYLIKTRGQQVTLSCSPISGHRSVSWYQQTPGQGLQFLFEYFSETQRNKGNFPGRFSGRQFSNSRSEMNVSTLELGDSALYLCASSLRSGKRETQYFGPGTRLLVL.

This chain links TRBV9 with TRBJ2-2; 7 nucleotides agree with TRBD2. V lost 4 bases and J lost 4; bases outside the gene matches: 16. The germline gives CDR1 SGDLS, CDR2 YYNGEE. The CDR3 totals 18 residues. The CDR3 DNA is TGTGCCAGCAGCCGAAGGGGAGGGCGAGAGTCGGGCACCGGGGAGCTGTTTTTT. Translating it yields CASSRRGGRESGTGELFF.

The chain combines TRBV15 with TRBJ2-3; D remains ambiguous. Trimming cost V 6 bases and J 2 bases, with 9 bases left between them. CDR1 is LNHNV and CDR2 is YYDKDF in the germline V gene (reference sequence). The CDR3 is 13 amino acids. The CDR3 nucleotides are TGTGCCACCAGTAGGCCAAACACAGATACGCAGTATTTT. Translating it yields CATSRPNTDTQYF.

The chain has TRBV6-5 and TRBJ2-7, with a weak D call TRBD1 (6 bases). The CDR3 covers 14 residues. V gave up 3 bases and J gave up 6 bases, with 15 bases separating them. CDR1 is MNHEY and CDR2 is SVGAGI in the germline V gene. The CDR3: CASSYGNPRGEQYF. CDR3 coding DNA: TGTGCCAGCAGTTATGGGAATCCCAGGGGCGAGCAGTACTTC.

This sequence joins TRBV24-1 and TRBJ2-1; D may be TRBD1 (5 bases). The CDR3 totals 12 residues. Germline V lookup: CDR1 KGHDR, CDR2 SFDVKD. V dropped 5 bases and J dropped 8 bases, with 9 bases sitting between them. CDR3 nucleotide sequence: TGTGCCACCAGTGTCCAGGGCGATGAGCAGTTCTTC. Translation gives CATSVQGDEQFF.

J is TRBJ1-2 and V is TRBV2; 8 nucleotides agree with TRBD1. The CDR3 has 12 residues. Losses at the gene ends were 5 bases for V and 6 bases for J; bases not matched to a gene: 2. CDR1 and CDR2 from the germline V gene are SNHLY and FYNNEI. The CDR3, as DNA: TGTGCCAGCAGTATGACAGGGGATGGCTACACCTTC. This encodes CASSMTGDGYTF.

The genes are TRBV7-8 and TRBJ2-3; the D gene is possibly TRBD1 (5 bases). The CDR3 spans 15 residues. V dropped 9 bases and J dropped 2 bases, with 18 bases sitting between them. Per the germline V gene, CDR1 is SGHVS and CDR2 is FQNEAQ. In DNA form, the CDR3 reads TGTGCCAGGGCGGCTGGGGCCTCCCACACAGATACGCAGTATTTT. This gives the protein CARAAGASHTDTQYF.

In its sample, this clonotype was seen a few times. The V call is TRBV7-6, the J call TRBJ2-5; D unresolved. Trimming took 5 bases from V and 2 from J, leaving 9 bases between them. Germline CDR1 SGHVS, CDR2 FNYEAQ. The CDR3 length is 13 residues. In DNA, the CDR3 is TGTGCCAGCAGCCCGATGTTACAAGAGACCCAGTACTTC. Amino acids: CASSPMLQETQYF.

Only a few counts were recorded for this clonotype. This chain's CDR3 is CASSWGATNEKLFF. CDR3 in DNA: TGCGCCAGCAGCTGGGGGGCGACTAATGAAAAACTGTTTTTT. The V and J genes are TRBV5-1 and TRBJ1-4; a possible D gene is TRBD1 (6 bases). Trimming took off 3 bases at V and 2 bases at J, with 8 bases between the two ends. Germline V gives CDR1 SGHRS, CDR2 YFSETQ. The length of the CDR3 is 14 residues. The variable domain in full, completed from reference TRBV5-1 and TRBJ1-4, reads KAGVTQTPRYLIKTRGQQVTLSCSPISGHRSVSWYQQTPGQGLQFLFEYFSETQRNKGNFPGRFSGRQFSNSRSEMNVSTLELGDSALYLCASSWGATNEKLFFGSGTQLSVL.

This clonotype was seen a few times. The gene calls are TRBV6-2 or TRBV6-3 and TRBJ2-1, with 7 bases aligning to TRBD1. Germline V CDR1 and CDR2: MNHEY, SVGEGT. Trimming at V came to 6 bases and at J to 3 bases, leaving 5 bases not matched to a gene. The CDR3 runs to 14 residues. CDR3 DNA sequence: TGTGCCAGCAGCCACAGGGGAAACTACAATGAGCAGTTCTTC. This gives the protein CASSHRGNYNEQFF.

The V gene is TRBV29-1, the J gene TRBJ1-4; perhaps TRBD1 as D (5 bases). V gave up 1 base and J gave up 7 bases, with 10 bases separating them. CDR1 is SQVTM, CDR2 ANQGSEA, per germline. The CDR3 has 13 residues. This CDR3 reads CSVEGGTTEKLFF. The CDR3 DNA follows: TGCAGCGTTGAAGGGGGGACGACTGAAAAACTGTTTTTT.

The chain carries TRBV28 and TRBJ2-7; 15 bases are a match to TRBD2. The germline V gene has CDR1 MDHEN and CDR2 SYDVKM. The CDR3 covers 15 residues. Trimming took 6 bases from V and 7 from J; bases not matched to a gene: 7. The CDR3 region is CASSSQGLAGGEQYF. DNA of the CDR3: TGTGCCAGCAGCTCCCAGGGACTAGCGGGAGGAGAGCAGTACTTC. Looking up the rest from reference TRBV28 and TRBJ2-7 gives the full variable domain: DVKVTQSSRYLVKRTGEKVFLECVQDMDHENMFWYRQDPGLGLRLIYFSYDVKMKEKGDIPEGYSVSREKKERFSLILESASTNQTSMYLCASSSQGLAGGEQYFGPGTRLTVT.

This clonotype was seen a few times. The CDR3 is CASSLMAGTYNEQFF. The CDR3 DNA reads as TGTGCCAGCAGCTTAATGGCGGGGACATACAATGAGCAGTTCTTC. The V and J genes are TRBV7-2 and TRBJ2-1; TRBD1 or TRBD2 may be the D gene (6 bases each). Trimming stripped 2 bases from V and 4 bases from J, with 12 bases between. Germline lookup yields CDR1 SGHTA and CDR2 FQGNSA. This CDR3 contains 15 residues.

This clonotype was observed many times. The V gene is TRBV20-1, the J gene TRBJ2-5, with TRBD2 as a possible D gene (6 bases). Germline V gene lookup returns CDR1 DFQATT and CDR2 SNEGSKA (reference sequence). This CDR3 is 12 amino acids long. Trimming pared 6 bases from V and 3 bases from J, leaving 11 bases between. The DNA for the CDR3 is TGCAGTGCCCGCGGAGGGGAAGAGACCCAGTACTTC. Translated: CSARGGEETQYF.

CDR3 coding DNA: TGTGCCTGGAGTGTGGACAGGAGCTACGAGCAGTACTTC. As protein: CAWSVDRSYEQYF. This chain connects TRBV30 to TRBJ2-7; 7 nucleotides agree with TRBD1. V dropped 0 bases and J dropped 3; count of bases not matched to a gene: 2. The CDR3 consists of 13 residues. The germline CDR1 and CDR2 sequences are GTSNPN and SVGIG (reference sequence).